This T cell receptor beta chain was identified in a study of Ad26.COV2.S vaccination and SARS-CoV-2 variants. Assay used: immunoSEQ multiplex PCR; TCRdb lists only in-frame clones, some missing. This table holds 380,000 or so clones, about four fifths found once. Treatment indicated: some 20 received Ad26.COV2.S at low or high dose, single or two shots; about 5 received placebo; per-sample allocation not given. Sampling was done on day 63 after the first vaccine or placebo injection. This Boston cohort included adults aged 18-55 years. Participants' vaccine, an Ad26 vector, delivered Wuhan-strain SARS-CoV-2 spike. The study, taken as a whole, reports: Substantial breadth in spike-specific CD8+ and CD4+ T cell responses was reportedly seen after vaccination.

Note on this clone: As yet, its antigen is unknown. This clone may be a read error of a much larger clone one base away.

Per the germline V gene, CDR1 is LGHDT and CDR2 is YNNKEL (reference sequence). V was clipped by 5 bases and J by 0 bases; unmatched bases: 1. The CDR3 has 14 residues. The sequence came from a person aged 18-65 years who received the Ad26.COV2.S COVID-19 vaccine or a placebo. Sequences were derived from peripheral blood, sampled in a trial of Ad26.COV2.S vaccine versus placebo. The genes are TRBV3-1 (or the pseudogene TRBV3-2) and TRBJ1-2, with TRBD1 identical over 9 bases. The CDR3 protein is CASSWTGANYGYTF. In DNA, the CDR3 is TGTGCCAGCAGCTGGACAGGGGCTAACTATGGCTACACCTTC.